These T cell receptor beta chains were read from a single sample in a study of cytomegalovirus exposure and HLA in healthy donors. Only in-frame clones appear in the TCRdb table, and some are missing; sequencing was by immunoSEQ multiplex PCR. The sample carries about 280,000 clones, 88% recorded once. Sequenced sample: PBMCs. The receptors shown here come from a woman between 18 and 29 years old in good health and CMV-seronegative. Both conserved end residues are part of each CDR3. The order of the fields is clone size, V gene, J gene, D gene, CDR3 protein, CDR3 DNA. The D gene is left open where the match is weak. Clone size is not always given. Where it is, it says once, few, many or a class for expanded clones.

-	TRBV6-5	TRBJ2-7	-	CASSPYPGNYEQYF	TGTGCCAGCAGTCCCTATCCAGGGAACTACGAGCAGTACTTC
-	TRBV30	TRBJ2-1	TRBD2	CAWSVSGGYNEQFF	TGTGCCTGGAGTGTTAGCGGGGGGTACAATGAGCAGTTCTTC
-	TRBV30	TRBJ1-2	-	CAWRQLANYGYTF	TGTGCCTGGCGACAGCTAGCTAACTATGGCTACACCTTC
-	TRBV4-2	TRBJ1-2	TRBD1	CASSQDSGTGLPYGYTF	TGTGCCAGCAGCCAAGATAGCGGGACAGGGTTACCCTATGGCTACACCTTC
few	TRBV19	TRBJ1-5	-	CASKAPGVRNQPQHF	TGTGCCAGTAAAGCTCCAGGGGTGCGCAATCAGCCCCAGCATTTT
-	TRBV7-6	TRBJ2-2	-	CASSSSNGELFF	TGTGCCAGCAGCTCAAGCAACGGGGAGCTGTTTTTT
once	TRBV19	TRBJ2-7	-	CASSIRDSLSEQYF	TGTGCCAGTAGTATCCGGGATAGTCTCTCCGAGCAGTACTTC
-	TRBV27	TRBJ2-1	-	CASSWTTSSYNEQFF	TGTGCCAGCTCGTGGACTACGAGCTCCTACAATGAGCAGTTCTTC
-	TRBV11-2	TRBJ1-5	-	CASSSGGNQPQHF	TGTGCCAGCAGCTCAGGGGGCAATCAGCCCCAGCATTTT
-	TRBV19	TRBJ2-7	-	CASSIDRDYEQYF	TGTGCCAGTAGTATAGATCGGGACTACGAGCAGTACTTC
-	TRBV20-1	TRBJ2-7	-	CSGNLVYEQYF	TGCAGTGGGAACCTAGTCTACGAGCAGTACTTC
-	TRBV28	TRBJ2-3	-	CASGGGSPRADTQYF	TGTGCCAGCGGAGGGGGCTCACCAAGGGCAGATACGCAGTATTTT
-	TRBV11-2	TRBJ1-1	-	CASSSQGGTEAFF	TGTGCCAGCAGCTCCCAGGGTGGCACTGAAGCTTTCTTT
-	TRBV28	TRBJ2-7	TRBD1	CAITGTGANYEQYF	TGTGCCATTACCGGGACAGGGGCCAACTACGAGCAGTACTTC
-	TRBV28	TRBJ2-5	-	CASSSYDRTDDKGEQETQYF	TGTGCCAGCAGTTCCTACGATAGGACGGACGATAAAGGGGAACAAGAGACCCAGTACTTC
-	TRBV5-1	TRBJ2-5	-	CASSLGASQETQYF	TGCGCCAGCAGCTTGGGAGCTTCCCAAGAGACCCAGTACTTC
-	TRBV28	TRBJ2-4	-	CASSLHSPKTQGGSPPRPLQYF	TGTGCCAGCAGTCTCCATTCACCGAAGACACAGGGAGGGAGCCCCCCACGACCACTTCAGTACTTC
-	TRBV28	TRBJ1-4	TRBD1	CASSLPSTGMGEKLFF	TGTGCCAGCAGTCTCCCTTCGACAGGGATGGGTGAAAAACTGTTTTTT
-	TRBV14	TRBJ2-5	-	CASSQTPPRKQETQYF	TGTGCCAGCAGCCAAACCCCCCCCAGGAAGCAAGAGACCCAGTACTTC
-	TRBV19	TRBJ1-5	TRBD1	CASNRDRVGQPQHF	TGTGCCAGTAACCGGGACAGGGTAGGTCAGCCCCAGCATTTT
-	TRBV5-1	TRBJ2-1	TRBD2	CASSLGTSVYNEQFF	TGCGCCAGCAGCTTGGGCACTAGCGTATACAATGAGCAGTTCTTC
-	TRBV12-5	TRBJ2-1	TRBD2	CASGSPTSGGRGGSYNEQFF	TGTGCTAGTGGTTCGCCGACTAGCGGGGGTAGGGGGGGATCCTACAATGAGCAGTTCTTC
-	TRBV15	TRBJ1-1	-	CATSSYRDKRETEAFF	TGTGCCACCAGCAGTTACCGGGACAAACGAGAAACTGAAGCTTTCTTT
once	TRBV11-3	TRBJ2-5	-	CASSGRKWETQYF	TGTGCCAGCAGCGGCCGCAAGTGGGAGACCCAGTACTTC
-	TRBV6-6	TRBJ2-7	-	CASSYTSVSGYEQYF	TGTGCCAGCAGTTACACCTCTGTTAGCGGCTACGAGCAGTACTTC
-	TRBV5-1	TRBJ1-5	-	CASSLSGVEPQHF	TGCGCCAGCAGCTTGTCAGGGGTTGAGCCCCAGCATTTT
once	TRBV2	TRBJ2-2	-	CASTSLALVGTGELFF	TGTGCCAGCACCTCGCTAGCGTTAGTGGGCACCGGGGAGCTGTTTTTT
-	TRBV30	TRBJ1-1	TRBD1	CAGRQGLTEAFF	TGTGCCGGTAGACAGGGACTCACTGAAGCTTTCTTT
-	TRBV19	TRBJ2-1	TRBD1	CASSTKLARGLSYNEQFF	TGTGCCAGTAGTACTAAACTGGCGAGGGGGCTTTCCTACAATGAGCAGTTCTTC
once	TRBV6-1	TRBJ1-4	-	CASNTDRHEKLFF	TGTGCCAGCAATACAGATAGGCATGAAAAACTGTTTTTT
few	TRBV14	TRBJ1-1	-	CASSQYVSRTEAFF	TGTGCCAGCAGCCAGTATGTTTCCAGGACTGAAGCTTTCTTT
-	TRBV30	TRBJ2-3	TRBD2	CAWRRLAPNTDTQYF	TGTGCCTGGAGAAGACTAGCGCCCAACACAGATACGCAGTATTTT
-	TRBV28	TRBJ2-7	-	CASSLQGTPSMKYF	TGTGCCAGCAGTTTGCAGGGGACACCCTCGATGAAGTACTTC
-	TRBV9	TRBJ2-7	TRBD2	CASSPQPGLRNYEQYF	TGTGCCAGCAGCCCTCAACCGGGACTAAGGAACTACGAGCAGTACTTC
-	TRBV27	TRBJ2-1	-	CASSLGYSLVLNSYNEQFF	TGTGCCAGCAGTTTAGGATATAGCCTCGTACTTAACTCCTACAATGAGCAGTTCTTC
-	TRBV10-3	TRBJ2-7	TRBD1	CAISAGPGTAVYEQYF	TGTGCCATCAGTGCGGGCCCCGGGACAGCGGTTTACGAGCAGTACTTC
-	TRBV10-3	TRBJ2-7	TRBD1	CAISESLGQRSSYEQYF	TGTGCCATCAGTGAGTCATTGGGACAGAGAAGCTCCTACGAGCAGTACTTC
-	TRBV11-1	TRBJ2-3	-	CASSLAYGNTDTQYF	TGTGCCAGCAGCTTAGCGTACGGTAACACAGATACGCAGTATTTT
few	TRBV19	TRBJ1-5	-	CATRRAGLQPQHF	TGTGCCACCCGAAGGGCAGGGCTCCAGCCCCAGCATTTT
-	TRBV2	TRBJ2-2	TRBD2	CASRAGLMNTGELFF	TGTGCCAGCAGAGCGGGACTTATGAACACCGGGGAGCTGTTTTTT
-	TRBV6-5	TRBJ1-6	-	CASSYNQGNSPLHF	TGTGCCAGCAGTTACAACCAGGGTAATTCACCCCTCCACTTT
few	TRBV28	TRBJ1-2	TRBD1	CASRNGQGAGGYTF	TGTGCCAGCAGAAACGGACAGGGGGCAGGTGGCTACACCTTC
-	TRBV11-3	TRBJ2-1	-	CASSLEGRDYNEQFF	TGTGCCAGCAGCTTAGAAGGCAGGGACTACAATGAGCAGTTCTTC
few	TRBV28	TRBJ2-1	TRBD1	CASSLILGQGSGNEQFF	TGTGCCAGCAGTTTAATCCTGGGACAGGGGTCGGGAAATGAGCAGTTCTTC
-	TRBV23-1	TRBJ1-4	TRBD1	CAKQGVNEKLFF	TGCGCCAAGCAGGGGGTTAATGAAAAACTGTTTTTT
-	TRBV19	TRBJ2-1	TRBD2	CASSVAGDFYNEQFF	TGTGCCAGTAGTGTAGCGGGAGATTTCTACAATGAGCAGTTCTTC
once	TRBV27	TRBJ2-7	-	CASSPPGSVYEQYF	TGTGCCAGCTCCCCGCCCGGGAGCGTATACGAGCAGTACTTC
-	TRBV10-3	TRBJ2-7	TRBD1	CAISGDRDSYEQYF	TGTGCCATCAGTGGGGACAGGGACTCCTACGAGCAGTACTTC
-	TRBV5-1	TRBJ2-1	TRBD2	CASSLLPSGSGYNEQFF	TGCGCCAGCAGCTTGTTGCCTAGCGGGAGCGGATACAATGAGCAGTTCTTC